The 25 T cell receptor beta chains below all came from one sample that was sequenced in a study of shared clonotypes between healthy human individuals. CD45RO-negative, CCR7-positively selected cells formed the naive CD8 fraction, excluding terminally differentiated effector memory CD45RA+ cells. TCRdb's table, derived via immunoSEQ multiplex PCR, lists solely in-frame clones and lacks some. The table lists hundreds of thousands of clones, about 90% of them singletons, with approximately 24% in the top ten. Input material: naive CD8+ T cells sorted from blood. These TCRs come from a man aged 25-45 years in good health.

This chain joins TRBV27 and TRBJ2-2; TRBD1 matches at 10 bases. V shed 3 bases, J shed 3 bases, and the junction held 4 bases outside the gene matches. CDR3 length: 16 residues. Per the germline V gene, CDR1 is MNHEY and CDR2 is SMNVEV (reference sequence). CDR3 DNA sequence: TGTGCCAGCAGTTTTTTCGGGACAGGGGACACCGGGGAGCTGTTTTTT. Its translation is CASSFFGTGDTGELFF.

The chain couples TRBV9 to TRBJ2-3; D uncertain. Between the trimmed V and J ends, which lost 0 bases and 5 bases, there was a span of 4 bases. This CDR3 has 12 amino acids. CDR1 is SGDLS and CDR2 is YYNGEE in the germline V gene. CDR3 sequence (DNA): TGTGCCAGCAGCGTAGTGGGAGATACGCAGTATTTT. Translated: CASSVVGDTQYF.

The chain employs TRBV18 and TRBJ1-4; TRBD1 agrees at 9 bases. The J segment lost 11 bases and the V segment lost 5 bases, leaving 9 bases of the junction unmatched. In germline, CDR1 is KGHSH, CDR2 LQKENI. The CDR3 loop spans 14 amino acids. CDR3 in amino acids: CASSTRDRAEKLFF. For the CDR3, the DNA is TGTGCCAGCTCAACCCGGGACAGGGCCGAGAAACTGTTTTTT.

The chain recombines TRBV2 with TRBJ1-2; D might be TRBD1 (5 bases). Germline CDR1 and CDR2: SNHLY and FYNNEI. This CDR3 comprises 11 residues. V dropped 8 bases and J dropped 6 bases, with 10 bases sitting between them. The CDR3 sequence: CASQQEHGYTF. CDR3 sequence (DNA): TGTGCCAGCCAACAGGAACATGGCTACACCTTC.

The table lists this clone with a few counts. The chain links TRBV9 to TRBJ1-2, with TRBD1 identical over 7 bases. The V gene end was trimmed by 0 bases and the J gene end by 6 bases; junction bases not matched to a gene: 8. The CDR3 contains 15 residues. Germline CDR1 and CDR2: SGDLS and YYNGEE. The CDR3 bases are TGTGCCAGCAGCGTAGGTCCAGGGGGGATTGATGGCTACACCTTC. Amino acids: CASSVGPGGIDGYTF.

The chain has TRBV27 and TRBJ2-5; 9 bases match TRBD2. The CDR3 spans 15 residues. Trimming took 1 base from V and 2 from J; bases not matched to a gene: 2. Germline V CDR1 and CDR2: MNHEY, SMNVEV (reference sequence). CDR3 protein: CASSLFAGGQETQYF. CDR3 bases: TGTGCCAGCAGTTTATTTGCGGGAGGGCAAGAGACCCAGTACTTC.

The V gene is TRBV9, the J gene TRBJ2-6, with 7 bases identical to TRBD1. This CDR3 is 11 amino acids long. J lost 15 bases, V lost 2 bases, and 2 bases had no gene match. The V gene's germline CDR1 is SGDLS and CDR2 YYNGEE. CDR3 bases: TGTGCCAGCAGCGTGACAGGGACCCTGACTTTC. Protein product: CASSVTGTLTF.

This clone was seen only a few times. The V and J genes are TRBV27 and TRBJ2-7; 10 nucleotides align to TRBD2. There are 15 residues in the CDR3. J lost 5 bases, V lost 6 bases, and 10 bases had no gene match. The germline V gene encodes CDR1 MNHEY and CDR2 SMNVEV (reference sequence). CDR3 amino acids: CASRVAGGLPHEQYF. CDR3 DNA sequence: TGTGCCAGCAGGGTAGCGGGAGGCCTTCCCCACGAGCAGTACTTC.

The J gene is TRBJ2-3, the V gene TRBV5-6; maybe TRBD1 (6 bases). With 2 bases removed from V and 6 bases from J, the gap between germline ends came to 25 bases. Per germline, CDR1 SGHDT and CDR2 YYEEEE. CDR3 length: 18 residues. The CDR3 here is CASSFLYRQGQLHDTQYF. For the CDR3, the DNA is TGTGCCAGCAGCTTTTTGTACCGGCAGGGACAACTACATGATACGCAGTATTTT. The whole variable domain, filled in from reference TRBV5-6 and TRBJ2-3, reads DAGVTQSPTHLIKTRGQQVTLRCSPKSGHDTVSWYQQALGQGPQFIFQYYEEEERQRGNFPDRFSGHQFPNYSSELNVNALLLGDSALYLCASSFLYRQGQLHDTQYFGPGTRLTVL.

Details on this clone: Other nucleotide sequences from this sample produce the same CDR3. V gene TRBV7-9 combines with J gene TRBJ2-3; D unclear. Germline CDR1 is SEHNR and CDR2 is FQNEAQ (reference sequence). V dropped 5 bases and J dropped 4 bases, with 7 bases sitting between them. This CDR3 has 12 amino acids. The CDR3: CASSPPADTQYF. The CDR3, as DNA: TGTGCCAGCAGCCCACCCGCAGATACGCAGTATTTT.

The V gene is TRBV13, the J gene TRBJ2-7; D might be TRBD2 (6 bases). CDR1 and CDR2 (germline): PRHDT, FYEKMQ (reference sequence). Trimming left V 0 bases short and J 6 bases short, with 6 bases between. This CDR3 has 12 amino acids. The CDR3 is CASSLGGGEQYF. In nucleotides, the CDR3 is TGTGCCAGCAGCTTAGGGGGAGGCGAGCAGTACTTC.

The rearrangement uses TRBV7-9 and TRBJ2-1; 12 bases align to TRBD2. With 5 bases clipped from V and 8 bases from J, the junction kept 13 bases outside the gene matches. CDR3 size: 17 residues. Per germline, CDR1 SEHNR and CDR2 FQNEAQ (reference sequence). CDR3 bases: TGTGCCAGCAGCCCCGCCGCTAGCGGGAGGGCTTTAGATGAGCAGTTCTTC. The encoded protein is CASSPAASGRALDEQFF.

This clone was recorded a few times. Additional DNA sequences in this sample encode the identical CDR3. The CDR3 reads CASSLGQGNTEAFF. For the CDR3, the DNA is TGTGCCAGCAGTTTGGGTCAGGGGAACACTGAAGCTTTCTTT. The chain couples TRBV27 to TRBJ1-1; tentative D call: TRBD1 (5 bases). CDR3 length: 14 residues. The germline V and J ends were trimmed by 3 bases and 1 base, with 9 bases remaining between them. Germline V lookup: CDR1 MNHEY, CDR2 SMNVEV (reference sequence).

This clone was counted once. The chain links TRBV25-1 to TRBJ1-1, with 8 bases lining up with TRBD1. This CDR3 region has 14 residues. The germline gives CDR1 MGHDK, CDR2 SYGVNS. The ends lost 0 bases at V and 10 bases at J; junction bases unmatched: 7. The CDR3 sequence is CASSEYGQGHRAFF. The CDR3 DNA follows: TGTGCCAGCAGTGAATATGGACAGGGACATAGAGCTTTCTTT.

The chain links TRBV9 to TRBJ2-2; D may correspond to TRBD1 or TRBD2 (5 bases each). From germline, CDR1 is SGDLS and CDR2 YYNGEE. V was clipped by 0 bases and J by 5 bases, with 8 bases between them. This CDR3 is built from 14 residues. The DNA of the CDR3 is TGTGCCAGCAGCGTAGACTGGGGGACCGGGGAGCTGTTTTTT. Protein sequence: CASSVDWGTGELFF.

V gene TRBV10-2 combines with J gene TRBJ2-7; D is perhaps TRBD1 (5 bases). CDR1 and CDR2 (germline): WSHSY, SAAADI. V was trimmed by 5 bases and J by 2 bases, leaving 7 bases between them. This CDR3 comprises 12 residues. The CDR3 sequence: CASSPGTYEQYF. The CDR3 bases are TGCGCCAGCAGTCCAGGGACCTACGAGCAGTACTTC.

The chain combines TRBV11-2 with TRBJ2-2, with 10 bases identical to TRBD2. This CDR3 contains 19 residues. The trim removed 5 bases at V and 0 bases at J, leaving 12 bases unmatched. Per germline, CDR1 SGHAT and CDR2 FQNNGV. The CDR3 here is CASSLTPGTSESNTGELFF. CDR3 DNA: TGTGCCAGCAGCCTAACCCCCGGGACTAGCGAATCGAACACCGGGGAGCTGTTTTTT.

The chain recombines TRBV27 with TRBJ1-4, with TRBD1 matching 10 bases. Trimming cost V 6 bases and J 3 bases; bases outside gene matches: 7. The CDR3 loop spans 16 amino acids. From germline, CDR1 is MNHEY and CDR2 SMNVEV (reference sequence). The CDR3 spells CASRTGGTFANEKLFF. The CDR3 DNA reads TGTGCCAGCAGGACAGGGGGCACGTTTGCTAATGAAAAACTGTTTTTT. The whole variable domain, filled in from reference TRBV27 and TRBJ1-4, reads EAQVTQNPRYLITVTGKKLTVTCSQNMNHEYMSWYRQDPGLGLRQIYYSMNVEVTDKGDVPEGYKVSRKEKRNFPLILESPSPNQTSLYFCASRTGGTFANEKLFFGSGTQLSVL.

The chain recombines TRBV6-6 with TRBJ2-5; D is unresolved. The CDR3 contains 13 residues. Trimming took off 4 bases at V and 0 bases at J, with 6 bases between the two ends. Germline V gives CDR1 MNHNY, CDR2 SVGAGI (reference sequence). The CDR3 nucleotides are TGTGCCAGCAGTTGGGTTTACCAAGAGACCCAGTACTTC. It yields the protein CASSWVYQETQYF.

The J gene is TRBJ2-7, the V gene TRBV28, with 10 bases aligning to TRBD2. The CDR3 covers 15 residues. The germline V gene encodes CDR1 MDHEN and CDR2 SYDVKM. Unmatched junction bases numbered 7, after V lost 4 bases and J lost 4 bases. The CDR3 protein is CASSSLAGVEYEQYF. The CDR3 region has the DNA TGTGCCAGCAGTTCCCTAGCGGGAGTAGAGTACGAGCAGTACTTC.

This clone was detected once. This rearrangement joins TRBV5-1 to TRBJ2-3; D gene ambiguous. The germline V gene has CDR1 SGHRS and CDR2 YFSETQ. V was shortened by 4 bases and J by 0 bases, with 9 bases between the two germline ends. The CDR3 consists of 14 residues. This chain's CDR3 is CASSPTPSTDTQYF. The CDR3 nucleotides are TGCGCCAGCAGCCCCACCCCTAGCACAGATACGCAGTATTTT.

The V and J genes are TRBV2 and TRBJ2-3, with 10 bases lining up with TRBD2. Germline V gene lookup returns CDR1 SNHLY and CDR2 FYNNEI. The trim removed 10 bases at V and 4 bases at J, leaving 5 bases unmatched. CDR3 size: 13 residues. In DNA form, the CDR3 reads TGTGCCATTCTAGCGGGAGTCCCAGATACGCAGTATTTT. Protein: CAILAGVPDTQYF.

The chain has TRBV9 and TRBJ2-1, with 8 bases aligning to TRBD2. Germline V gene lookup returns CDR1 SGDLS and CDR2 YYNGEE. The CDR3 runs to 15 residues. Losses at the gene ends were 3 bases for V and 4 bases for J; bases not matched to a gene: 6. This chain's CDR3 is CASSETSGLYNEQFF. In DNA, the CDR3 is TGTGCCAGCAGCGAAACTAGCGGACTTTACAATGAGCAGTTCTTC.

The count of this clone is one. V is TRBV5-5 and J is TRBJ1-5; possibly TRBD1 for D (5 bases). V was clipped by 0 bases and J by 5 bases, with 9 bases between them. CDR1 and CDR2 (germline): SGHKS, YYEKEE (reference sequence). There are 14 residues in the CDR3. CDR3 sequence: CASSLEPTDQPQHF. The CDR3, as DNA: TGTGCCAGCAGCTTGGAGCCGACAGATCAGCCCCAGCATTTT.

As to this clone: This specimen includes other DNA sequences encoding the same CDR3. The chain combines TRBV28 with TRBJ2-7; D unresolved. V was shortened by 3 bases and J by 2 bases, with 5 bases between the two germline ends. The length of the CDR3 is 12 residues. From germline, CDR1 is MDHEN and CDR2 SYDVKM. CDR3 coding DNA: TGTGCCAGCAGTTTGGGGACCTACGAGCAGTACTTC. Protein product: CASSLGTYEQYF.